This section outlines one T cell receptor beta chain sequence together with its context. The antigen remains undetermined. MiXCR was run by TCRdb on the reads, yielding one entry per CDR3 protein. The data hold roughly 120,000 distinct CDR3 sequences, with 30% observed a single time. The entry originates in a study of T cell repertoires in cytomegalovirus infection. Background on the study: Epitope selection comprised recently identified HLA-C-restricted CMV epitopes and well-studied HLA-B-restricted CMV epitopes. TCR beta signatures that were public indicated CMV infection and matching HLA type. General observations from the study: The ex vivo response showed dominance by HLA-C-restricted CMV-specific TCR beta clonotypes.

The CDR3 has 14 amino acids. V lost 2 bases and J 6 bases, leaving 10 bases between the germline ends. Germline CDR1 MNHEY, CDR2 SVGAGI. The sequence was collected from a human donor in good health (CMV status not recorded). Some clones in this sample may be carry-over from other donors' samples. Source: CD8+ T cells from cultured PBMCs, taken from culture after CMV antigen stimulation. The rearrangement joins TRBV6-5 to TRBJ2-2; no firm D call. The CDR3 nucleotides read TGTGCCAGCAGTTACGCCCCCGAGCCCGGGGAGCTGTTTTTT. It is translated as CASSYAPEPGELFF.